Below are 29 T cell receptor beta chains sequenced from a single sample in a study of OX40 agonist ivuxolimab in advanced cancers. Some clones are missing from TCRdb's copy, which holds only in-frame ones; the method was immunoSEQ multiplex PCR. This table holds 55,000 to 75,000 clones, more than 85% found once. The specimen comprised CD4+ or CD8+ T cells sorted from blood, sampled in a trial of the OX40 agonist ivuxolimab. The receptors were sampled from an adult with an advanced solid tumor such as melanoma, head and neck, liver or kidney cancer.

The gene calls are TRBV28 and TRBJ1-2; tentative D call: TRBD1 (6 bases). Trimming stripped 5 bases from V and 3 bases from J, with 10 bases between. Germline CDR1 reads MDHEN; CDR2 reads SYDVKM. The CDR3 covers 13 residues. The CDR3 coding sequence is TGTGCCAGCAGTCCAACAGGGCACTATGGCTACACCTTC. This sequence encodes CASSPTGHYGYTF.

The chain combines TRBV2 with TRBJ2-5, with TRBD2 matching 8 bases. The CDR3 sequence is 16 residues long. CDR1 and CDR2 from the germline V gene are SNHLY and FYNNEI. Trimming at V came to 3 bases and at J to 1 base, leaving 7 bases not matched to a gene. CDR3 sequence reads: CASSDRRGGPQETQYF. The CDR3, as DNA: TGTGCCAGCAGTGATCGTCGGGGGGGCCCCCAAGAGACCCAGTACTTC.

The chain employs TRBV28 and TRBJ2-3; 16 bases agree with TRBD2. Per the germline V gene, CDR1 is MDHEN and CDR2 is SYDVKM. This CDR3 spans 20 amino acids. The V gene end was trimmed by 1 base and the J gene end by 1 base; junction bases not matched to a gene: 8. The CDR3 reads CASSLYPGLAGGRGTDTQYF. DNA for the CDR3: TGTGCCAGCAGTTTATACCCGGGACTAGCGGGAGGGCGAGGCACAGATACGCAGTATTTT.

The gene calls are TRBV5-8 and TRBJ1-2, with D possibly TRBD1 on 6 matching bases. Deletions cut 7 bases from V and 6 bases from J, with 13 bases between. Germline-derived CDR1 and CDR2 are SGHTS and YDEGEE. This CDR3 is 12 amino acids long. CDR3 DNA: TGTGCCAGCGGATACAGGGATCATGGCTACACCTTC. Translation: CASGYRDHGYTF.

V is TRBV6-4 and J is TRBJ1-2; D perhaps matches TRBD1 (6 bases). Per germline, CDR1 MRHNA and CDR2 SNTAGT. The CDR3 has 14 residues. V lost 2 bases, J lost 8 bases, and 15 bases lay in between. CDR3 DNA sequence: TGTGCCAGCAGTGACCAACAGGGTGTCGACGGCTACACCTTC. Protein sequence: CASSDQQGVDGYTF.

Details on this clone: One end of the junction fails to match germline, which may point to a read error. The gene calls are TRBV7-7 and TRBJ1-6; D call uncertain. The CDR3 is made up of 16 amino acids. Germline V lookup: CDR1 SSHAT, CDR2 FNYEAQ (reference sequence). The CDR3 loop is CASSLLDGYYNSPLHF. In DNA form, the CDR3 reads TGTGCTAGCAGCCTCCTCGACGGGTACTATAATTCACCCCTCCACTTT. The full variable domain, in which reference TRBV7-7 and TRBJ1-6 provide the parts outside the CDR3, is GAGVSQSPRYKVTKRGQDVTLRCDPISSHATLYWYQQALGQGPEFLTYFNYEAQPDKSGLPSDRFSAERPEGSISTLTIQRTEQRDSAMYRCASSLLDGYYNSPLHFGNGTRLTVT.

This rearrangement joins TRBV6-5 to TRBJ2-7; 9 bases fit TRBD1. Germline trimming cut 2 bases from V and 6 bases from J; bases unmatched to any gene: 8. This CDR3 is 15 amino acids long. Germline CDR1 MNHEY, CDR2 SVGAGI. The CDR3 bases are TGTGCCAGCAGTTACCGGGGACAGGGTATTTCCGAGCAGTACTTC. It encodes CASSYRGQGISEQYF.

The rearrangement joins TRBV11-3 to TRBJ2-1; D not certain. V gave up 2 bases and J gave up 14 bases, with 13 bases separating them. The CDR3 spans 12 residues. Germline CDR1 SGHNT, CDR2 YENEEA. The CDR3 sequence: CASSLTRSREFF. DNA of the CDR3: TGTGCCAGCAGCTTAACCCGGAGTCGTGAGTTCTTC. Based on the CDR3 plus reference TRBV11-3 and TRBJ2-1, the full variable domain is EAGVVQSPRYKIIEKKQPVAFWCNPISGHNTLYWYLQNLGQGPELLIRYENEEAVDDSQLPKDRFSAERLKGVDSTLKIQPAELGDSAVYLCASSLTRSREFFGPGTRLTVL.

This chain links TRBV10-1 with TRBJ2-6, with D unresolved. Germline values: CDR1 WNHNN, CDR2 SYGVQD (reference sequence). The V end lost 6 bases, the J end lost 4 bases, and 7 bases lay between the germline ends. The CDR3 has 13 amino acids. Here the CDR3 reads CASRPGGANVLTF. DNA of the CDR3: TGCGCCAGCAGACCCGGAGGGGCCAACGTCCTGACTTTC.

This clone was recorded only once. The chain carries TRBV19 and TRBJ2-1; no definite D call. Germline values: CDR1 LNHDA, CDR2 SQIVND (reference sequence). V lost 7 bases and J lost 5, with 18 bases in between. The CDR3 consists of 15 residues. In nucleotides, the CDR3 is TGTGCCAGTATGCGGATTGGGGTCCCCAACAATGAGCAGTTCTTC. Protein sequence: CASMRIGVPNNEQFF.

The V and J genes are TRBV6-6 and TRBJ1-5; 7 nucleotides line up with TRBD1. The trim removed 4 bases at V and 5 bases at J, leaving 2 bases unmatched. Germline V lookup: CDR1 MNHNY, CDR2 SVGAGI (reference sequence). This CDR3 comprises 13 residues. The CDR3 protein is CASSSQGDQPQHF. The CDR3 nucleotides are TGTGCCAGCAGTTCTCAGGGGGATCAGCCCCAGCATTTT.

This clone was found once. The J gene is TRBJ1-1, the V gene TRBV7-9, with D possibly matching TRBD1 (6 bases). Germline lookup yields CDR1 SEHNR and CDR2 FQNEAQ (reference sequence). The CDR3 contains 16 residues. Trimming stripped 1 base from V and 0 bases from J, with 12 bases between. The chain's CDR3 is CASSLGQGSVNTEAFF. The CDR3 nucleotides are TGTGCCAGCAGCTTAGGGCAGGGGTCTGTGAACACTGAAGCTTTCTTT.

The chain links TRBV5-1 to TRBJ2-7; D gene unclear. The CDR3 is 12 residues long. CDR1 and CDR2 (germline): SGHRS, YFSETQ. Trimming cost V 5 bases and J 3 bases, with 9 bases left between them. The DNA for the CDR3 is TGCGCCAGCAGGAACGACTTCTACGAGCAGTACTTC. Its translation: CASRNDFYEQYF. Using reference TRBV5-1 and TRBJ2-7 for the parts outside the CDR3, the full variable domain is KAGVTQTPRYLIKTRGQQVTLSCSPISGHRSVSWYQQTPGQGLQFLFEYFSETQRNKGNFPGRFSGRQFSNSRSEMNVSTLELGDSALYLCASRNDFYEQYFGPGTRLTVT.

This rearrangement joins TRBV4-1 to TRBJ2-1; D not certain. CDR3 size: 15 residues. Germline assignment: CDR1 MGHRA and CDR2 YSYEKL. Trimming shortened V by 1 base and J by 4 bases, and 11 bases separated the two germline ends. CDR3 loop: CASSQGATPYNEQFF. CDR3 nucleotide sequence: TGCGCCAGCAGCCAAGGGGCTACCCCATACAATGAGCAGTTCTTC.

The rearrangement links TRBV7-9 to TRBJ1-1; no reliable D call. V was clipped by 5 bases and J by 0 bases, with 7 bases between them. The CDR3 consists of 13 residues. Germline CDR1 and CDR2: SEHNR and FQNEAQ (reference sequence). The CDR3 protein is CASSQWMNTEAFF. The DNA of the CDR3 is TGTGCCAGCAGCCAATGGATGAACACTGAAGCTTTCTTT.

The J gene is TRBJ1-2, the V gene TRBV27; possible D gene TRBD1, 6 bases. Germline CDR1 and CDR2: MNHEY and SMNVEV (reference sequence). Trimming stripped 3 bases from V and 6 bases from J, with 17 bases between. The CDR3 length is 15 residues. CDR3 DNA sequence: TGTGCCAGCAGTTTCTCAGCCGACAGGCCACATGGCTACACCTTC. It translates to CASSFSADRPHGYTF.

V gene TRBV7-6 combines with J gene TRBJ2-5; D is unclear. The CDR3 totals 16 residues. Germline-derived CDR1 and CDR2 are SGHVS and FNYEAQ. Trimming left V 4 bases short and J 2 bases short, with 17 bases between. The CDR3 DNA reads TGTGCCAGCAGCTCACCCTCCGGAGTCGCACAAGAGACCCAGTACTTC. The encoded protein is CASSSPSGVAQETQYF.

The CDR3 loop reads CASSPFLTGGSDEQYF. As DNA, the CDR3 is TGTGCCAGCAGCCCTTTCCTGACAGGGGGCAGCGACGAGCAGTACTTC. The chain has TRBV4-2 and TRBJ2-7; 10 bases are shared with TRBD1. Looked up from germline, CDR1 is LGHNA and CDR2 is YNFKEQ. The J segment lost 5 bases and the V segment lost 4 bases, leaving 11 bases of the junction unmatched. The CDR3 is made up of 16 amino acids.

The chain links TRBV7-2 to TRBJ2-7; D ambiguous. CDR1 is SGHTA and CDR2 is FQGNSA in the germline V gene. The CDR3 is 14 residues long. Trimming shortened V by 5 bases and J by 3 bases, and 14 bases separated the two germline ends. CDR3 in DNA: TGTGCCAGCAGCATCCGGACGCCATACTACGAGCAGTACTTC. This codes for CASSIRTPYYEQYF.

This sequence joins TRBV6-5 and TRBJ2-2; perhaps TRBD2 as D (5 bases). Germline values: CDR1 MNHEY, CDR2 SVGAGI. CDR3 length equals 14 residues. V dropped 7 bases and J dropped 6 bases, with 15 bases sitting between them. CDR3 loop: CASTEDFMAGELFF. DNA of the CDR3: TGTGCCAGCACCGAGGACTTCATGGCCGGGGAGCTGTTTTTT.

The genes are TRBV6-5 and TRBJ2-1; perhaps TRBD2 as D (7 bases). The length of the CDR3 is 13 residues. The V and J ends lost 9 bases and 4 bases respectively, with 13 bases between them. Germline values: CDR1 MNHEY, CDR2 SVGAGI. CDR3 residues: CARGGRRYNEQFF. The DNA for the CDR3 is TGTGCCAGGGGGGGGCGGAGGTACAATGAGCAGTTCTTC.

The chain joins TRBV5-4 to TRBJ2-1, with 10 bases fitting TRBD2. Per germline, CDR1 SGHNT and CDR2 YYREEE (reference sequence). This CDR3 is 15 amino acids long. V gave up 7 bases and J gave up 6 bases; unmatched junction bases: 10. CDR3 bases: TGTGCCAGCCGACCTATAGCGGGAGGTTCCAATGAGCAGTTCTTC. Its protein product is CASRPIAGGSNEQFF.

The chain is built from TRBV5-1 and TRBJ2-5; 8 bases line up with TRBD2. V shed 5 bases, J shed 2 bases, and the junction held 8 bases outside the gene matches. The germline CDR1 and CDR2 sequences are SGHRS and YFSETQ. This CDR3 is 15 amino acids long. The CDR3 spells CASRLPGLGQETQYF. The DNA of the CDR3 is TGCGCCAGCAGACTTCCGGGACTAGGACAAGAGACCCAGTACTTC. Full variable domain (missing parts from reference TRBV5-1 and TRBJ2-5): KAGVTQTPRYLIKTRGQQVTLSCSPISGHRSVSWYQQTPGQGLQFLFEYFSETQRNKGNFPGRFSGRQFSNSRSEMNVSTLELGDSALYLCASRLPGLGQETQYFGPGTRLLVL.

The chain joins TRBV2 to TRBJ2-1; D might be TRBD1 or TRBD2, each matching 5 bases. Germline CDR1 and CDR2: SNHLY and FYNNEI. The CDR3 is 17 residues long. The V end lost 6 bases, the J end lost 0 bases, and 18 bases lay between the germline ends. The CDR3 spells CASSRDHPASSYNEQFF. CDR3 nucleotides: TGTGCCAGCAGCCGGGACCATCCCGCTAGCTCCTACAATGAGCAGTTCTTC.

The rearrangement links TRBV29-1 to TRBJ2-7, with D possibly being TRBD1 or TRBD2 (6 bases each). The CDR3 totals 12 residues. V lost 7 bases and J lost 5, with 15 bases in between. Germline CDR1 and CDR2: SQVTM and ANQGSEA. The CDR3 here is CSAEEGGNEQYF. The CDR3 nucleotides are TGCAGCGCAGAGGAAGGGGGGAACGAGCAGTACTTC.

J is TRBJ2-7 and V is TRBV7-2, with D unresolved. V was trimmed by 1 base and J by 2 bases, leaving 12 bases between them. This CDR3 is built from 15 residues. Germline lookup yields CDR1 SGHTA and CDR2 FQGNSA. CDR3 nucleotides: TGTGCCAGCAGCTTAGAATCCGGTCTCGCCTACGAGCAGTACTTC. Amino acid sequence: CASSLESGLAYEQYF.

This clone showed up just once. CDR3 DNA: TGTGCCAGCGAGAAGGACCTCTCCTACGAGCAGTACTTC. Its protein is CASEKDLSYEQYF. The chain employs TRBV6-1 and TRBJ2-7; no clear D gene. The V end was cut by 8 bases, the J end by 0 bases, with 11 bases between. The CDR3 sequence is 13 residues long. Germline CDR1 and CDR2: MNHNS and SASEGT.

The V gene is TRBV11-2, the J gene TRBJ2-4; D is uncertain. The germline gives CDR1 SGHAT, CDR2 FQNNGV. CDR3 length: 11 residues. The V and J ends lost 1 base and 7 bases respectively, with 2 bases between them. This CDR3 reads CASSLANIQYF. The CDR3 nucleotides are TGTGCCAGCAGCTTAGCCAACATTCAGTACTTC.

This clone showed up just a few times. This chain's CDR3 is CASSLGTGARNEQFF. The CDR3 nucleotides read TGTGCCAGCAGTTTGGGGACAGGGGCGAGAAATGAGCAGTTCTTC. The rearrangement uses TRBV28 and TRBJ2-1; TRBD1 aligns across 10 bases. The CDR3 is 15 residues long. V gave up 3 bases and J gave up 7 bases; unmatched junction bases: 6. CDR1 and CDR2 (germline): MDHEN, SYDVKM.